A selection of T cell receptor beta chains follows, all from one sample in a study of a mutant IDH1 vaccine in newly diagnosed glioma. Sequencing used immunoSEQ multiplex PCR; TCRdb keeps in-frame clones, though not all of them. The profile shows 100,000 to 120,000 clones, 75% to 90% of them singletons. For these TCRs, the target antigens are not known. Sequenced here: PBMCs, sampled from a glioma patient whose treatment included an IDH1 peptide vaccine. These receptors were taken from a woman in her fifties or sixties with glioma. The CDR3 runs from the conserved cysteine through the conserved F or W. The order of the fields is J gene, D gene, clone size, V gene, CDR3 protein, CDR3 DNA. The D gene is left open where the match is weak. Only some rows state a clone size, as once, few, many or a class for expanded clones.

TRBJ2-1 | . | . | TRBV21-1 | CASSLPGTLASNEQFF | TGTGCCAGCAGCCTCCCAGGGACCCTCGCAAGCAATGAGCAGTTCTTC
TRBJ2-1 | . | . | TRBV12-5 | CASGRWTSNGEQFF | TGTGCTAGTGGTCGATGGACCAGCAACGGTGAGCAGTTCTTC
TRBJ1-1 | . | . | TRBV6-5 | CASSYYLQGSNTEAFF | TGTGCCAGCAGTTACTACCTTCAGGGGTCGAACACTGAAGCTTTCTTT
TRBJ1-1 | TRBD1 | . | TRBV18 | CASSPPGRGRDTEAFF | TGTGCCAGCTCACCACCGGGGAGGGGGCGGGACACTGAAGCTTTCTTT
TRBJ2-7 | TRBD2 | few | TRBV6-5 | CASSRSGGRYEQYF | TGTGCCAGCAGTCGATCGGGAGGCCGGTACGAGCAGTACTTC
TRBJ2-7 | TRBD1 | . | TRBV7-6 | CASSPGTGAYEQYF | TGTGCCAGCAGCCCCGGGACAGGGGCCTACGAGCAGTACTTC
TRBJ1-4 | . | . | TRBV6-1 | CASSVRGATNEKLFF | TGTGCCAGCAGTGTCCGGGGTGCAACTAATGAAAAACTGTTTTTT
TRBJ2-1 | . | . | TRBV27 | CASRATLPRGEQFF | TGTGCCAGCAGGGCGACACTACCCCGGGGTGAGCAGTTCTTC
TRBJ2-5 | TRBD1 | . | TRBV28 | CASSSDRARSETQYF | TGTGCCAGCAGTTCGGACAGGGCGAGATCAGAGACCCAGTACTTC
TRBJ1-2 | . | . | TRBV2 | CASSIQDNYGYTF | TGTGCCAGCAGCATACAGGATAACTATGGCTACACCTTC
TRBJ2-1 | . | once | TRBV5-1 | CASSLEGLNEQFF | TGCGCCAGCAGTTTGGAGGGCCTAAATGAGCAGTTCTTC
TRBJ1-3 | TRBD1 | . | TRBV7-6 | CASSEGQGRGNTIYF | TGTGCCAGCAGCGAGGGACAGGGAAGGGGAAACACCATATATTTT
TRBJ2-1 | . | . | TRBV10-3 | CAISESRAAATYNEQFF | TGTGCCATCAGTGAGTCGAGGGCTGCCGCCACCTACAATGAGCAGTTCTTC
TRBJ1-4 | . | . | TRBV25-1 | CASSEYGNEKLFF | TGTGCCAGCAGTGAATATGGAAATGAAAAACTGTTTTTT
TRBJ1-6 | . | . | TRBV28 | CASRAANSPLHF | TGTGCCAGCAGGGCCGCTAATTCACCCCTCCACTTT
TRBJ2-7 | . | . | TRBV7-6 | CASSLGGGEQYF | TGTGCCAGCAGCCTGGGGGGCGGAGAGCAGTACTTC
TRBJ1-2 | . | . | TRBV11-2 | CASSLESRDGYTF | TGTGCCAGCAGCTTAGAATCCAGGGACGGCTACACCTTC
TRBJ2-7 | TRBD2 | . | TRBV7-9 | CASSSGTSGGYEQYF | TGTGCCAGCAGCTCCGGGACTAGCGGAGGATACGAGCAGTACTTC
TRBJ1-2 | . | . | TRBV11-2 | CASSFPGLTGDTNYGYTF | TGTGCCAGCAGCTTCCCGGGGTTAACAGGAGATACTAACTATGGCTACACCTTC
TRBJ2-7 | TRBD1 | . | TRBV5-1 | CASSEHRGRLDEQYF | TGCGCCAGCAGCGAACACAGGGGGCGCTTGGACGAGCAGTACTTC
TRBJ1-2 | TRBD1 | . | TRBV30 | CAWSWTGGDYGYTF | TGTGCCTGGAGTTGGACAGGGGGCGACTATGGCTACACCTTC
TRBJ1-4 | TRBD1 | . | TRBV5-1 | CASSPGQGNEKLFF | TGCGCCAGCAGCCCCGGACAGGGTAATGAAAAACTGTTTTTT
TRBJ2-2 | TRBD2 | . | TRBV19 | CASSTRLAGSGELFF | TGTGCCAGTAGTACCCGACTAGCGGGTTCCGGGGAGCTGTTTTTT
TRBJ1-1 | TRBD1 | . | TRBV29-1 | CSARTGGTEAFF | TGCAGCGCCCGCACAGGGGGCACTGAAGCTTTCTTT
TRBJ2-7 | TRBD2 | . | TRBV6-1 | CASSEAAGGVGRAYEQYF | TGTGCCAGCAGTGAAGCCGCGGGAGGGGTCGGGAGGGCGTACGAGCAGTACTTC
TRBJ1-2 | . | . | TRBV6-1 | CASSQFNYGYTF | TGTGCCAGCAGCCAATTTAACTATGGCTACACCTTC
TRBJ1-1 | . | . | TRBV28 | CAEGEFGTEAFF | TGTGCCGAGGGGGAATTTGGGACTGAAGCTTTCTTT
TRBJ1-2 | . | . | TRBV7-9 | CASSPNGEGVLRDYGYTF | TGTGCCAGCAGCCCAAATGGTGAGGGGGTTTTAAGAGACTATGGCTACACCTTC
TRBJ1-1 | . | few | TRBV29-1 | CSVGRVGTEAFF | TGCAGCGTTGGGAGGGTCGGGACTGAAGCTTTCTTT
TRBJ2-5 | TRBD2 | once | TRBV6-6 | CASFPERERETQYF | TGTGCCAGCTTCCCAGAGCGGGAACGGGAGACCCAGTACTTC
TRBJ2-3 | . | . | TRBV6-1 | CASSSRRTDTQYF | TGTGCCAGCAGTTCCAGACGCACAGATACGCAGTATTTT
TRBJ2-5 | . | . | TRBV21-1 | CASSSKSRDRGCGETQYF | TGTGCCAGCAGCTCAAAGAGCCGGGACAGGGGTTGTGGGGAGACCCAGTACTTC
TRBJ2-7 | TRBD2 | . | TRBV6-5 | CASSRISGRGDEQYF | TGTGCCAGCAGTCGCATTAGCGGGAGAGGTGATGAGCAGTACTTC
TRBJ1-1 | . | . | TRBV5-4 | CASSLVAGAGNTEAFF | TGTGCCAGCAGCTTGGTCGCAGGGGCCGGGAACACTGAAGCTTTCTTT
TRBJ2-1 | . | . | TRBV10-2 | CASSESSLSSYNEQFF | TGCGCCAGCAGTGAGTCATCTTTAAGCTCCTACAATGAGCAGTTCTTC
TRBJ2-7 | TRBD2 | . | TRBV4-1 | CASSQLRGRADYEQYF | TGCGCCAGCAGCCAATTACGGGGGAGGGCCGACTACGAGCAGTACTTC
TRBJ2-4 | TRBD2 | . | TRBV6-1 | CASSPGTSGGHIQYF | TGTGCCAGCAGTCCCGGGACTAGCGGGGGGCACATTCAGTACTTC
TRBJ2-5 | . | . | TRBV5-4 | CASSLDSGPETQYF | TGTGCCAGCAGCTTGGATTCCGGACCAGAGACCCAGTACTTC
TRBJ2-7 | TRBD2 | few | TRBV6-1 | CASSDALAGPNEQYF | TGTGCCAGCAGTGATGCCCTAGCGGGACCCAACGAGCAGTACTTC
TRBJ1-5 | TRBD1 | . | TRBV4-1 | CASSHDPGQSYQPQHF | TGCGCCAGCAGCCATGATCCGGGACAGAGTTATCAGCCCCAGCATTTT
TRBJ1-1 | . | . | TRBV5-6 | CASSAGAEDTEAFF | TGTGCCAGCAGCGCGGGGGCGGAGGACACTGAAGCTTTCTTT
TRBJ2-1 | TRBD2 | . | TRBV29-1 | CSFGGTSGVNEQFF | TGCAGCTTTGGGGGGACTAGCGGGGTCAATGAGCAGTTCTTC
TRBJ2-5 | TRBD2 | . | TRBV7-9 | CASSPTGTSGLQETQYF | TGTGCCAGCAGTCCAACTGGGACTAGCGGGCTCCAAGAGACCCAGTACTTC
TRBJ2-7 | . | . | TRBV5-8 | CASSGDTYEQYF | TGTGCCAGCAGCGGGGATACCTACGAGCAGTACTTC
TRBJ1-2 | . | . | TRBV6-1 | CASSDVYGYTF | TGTGCCAGCAGTGACGTCTATGGCTACACCTTC
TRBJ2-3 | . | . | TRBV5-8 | CASSLGFTDTQYF | TGTGCCAGCAGCTTGGGGTTTACAGATACGCAGTATTTT
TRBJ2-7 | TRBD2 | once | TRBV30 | CAWRTSGETYEQYF | TGTGCCTGGAGGACTAGCGGAGAGACCTACGAGCAGTACTTC
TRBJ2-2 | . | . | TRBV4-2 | CASSPRLLNTGELFF | TGTGCCAGCAGCCCTCGGCTCCTGAACACCGGGGAGCTGTTTTTT
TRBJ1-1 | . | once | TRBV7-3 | CASSAGANTEAFF | TGTGCCAGCAGTGCAGGGGCCAACACTGAAGCTTTCTTT
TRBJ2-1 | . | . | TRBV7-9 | CASSLEVRYTYNEQFF | TGTGCCAGCAGCTTGGAAGTAAGGTACACCTACAATGAGCAGTTCTTC
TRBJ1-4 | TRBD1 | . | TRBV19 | CASSGQGAREKLFF | TGTGCCAGTAGCGGGCAGGGGGCGCGTGAAAAACTGTTTTTT
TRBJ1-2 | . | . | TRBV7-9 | CASSDNRAVGGYTF | TGTGCCAGCAGCGATAACAGGGCCGTCGGAGGCTACACCTTC
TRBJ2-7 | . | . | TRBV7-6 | CASSSNSRYEQYF | TGTGCCAGCAGCTCCAATAGTAGGTACGAGCAGTACTTC
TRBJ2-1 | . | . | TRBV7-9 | CASGGDRTYNEQFF | TGTGCCAGCGGGGGGGACAGAACCTACAATGAGCAGTTCTTC
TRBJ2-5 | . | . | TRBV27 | CASSLKSGQETQYF | TGTGCCAGCAGTTTAAAAAGCGGTCAAGAGACCCAGTACTTC